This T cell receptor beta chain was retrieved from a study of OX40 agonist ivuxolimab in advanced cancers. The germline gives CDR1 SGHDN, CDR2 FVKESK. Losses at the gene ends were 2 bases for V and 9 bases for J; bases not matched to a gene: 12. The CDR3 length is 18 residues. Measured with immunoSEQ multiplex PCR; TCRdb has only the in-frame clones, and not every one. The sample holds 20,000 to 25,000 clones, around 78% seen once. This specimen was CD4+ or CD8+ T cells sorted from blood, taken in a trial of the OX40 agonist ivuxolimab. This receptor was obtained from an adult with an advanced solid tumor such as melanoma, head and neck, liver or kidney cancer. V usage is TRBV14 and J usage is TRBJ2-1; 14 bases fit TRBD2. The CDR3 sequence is CASSQRRSPGLAGVEQFF. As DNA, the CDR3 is TGTGCCAGCAGCCAACGGAGATCTCCGGGACTAGCGGGAGTTGAGCAGTTCTTC.